One and the same sample provided the 3 T cell receptor beta chains below, sequenced in a study of cytomegalovirus exposure and HLA in healthy donors. The PCR had 60 Vbeta and 13 Jbeta primers. Libraries were prepared by immunoSEQ multiplex PCR; TCRdb keeps only in-frame clonotypes and omits some of them. The sample yields about 110,000 clones, roughly 82% seen once. Sample: PBMCs. The receptors originated from a man aged 30 to 39 in good health and CMV-seropositive.

The CDR3 reads CASSLGGGAGDEQYF. CDR3 in DNA: TGCGCCAGCAGCCTGGGCGGGGGCGCCGGGGACGAGCAGTACTTC. The chain joins TRBV5-1 to TRBJ2-7, with D possibly matching TRBD2 (7 bases). The CDR3 contains 15 residues. V was cut by 4 bases and J by 5 bases, with 19 bases left in between. Germline lookup yields CDR1 SGHRS and CDR2 YFSETQ.

The chain couples TRBV2 to TRBJ2-5; TRBD1 might be the D (6 bases). Trimming stripped 5 bases from V and 2 bases from J, with 12 bases between. CDR1 and CDR2 (germline): SNHLY, FYNNEI. The CDR3 is made up of 14 amino acids. DNA of the CDR3: TGTGCCAGCAGTAGAGGGGGATCGCAAGAGACCCAGTACTTC. Its protein is CASSRGGSQETQYF.

The rearrangement joins TRBV25-1 to TRBJ1-1, with unresolved D. The CDR3 is made up of 14 amino acids. Between the trimmed V and J ends, which lost 5 bases and 1 base, there was a span of 11 bases. Per the germline V gene, CDR1 is MGHDK and CDR2 is SYGVNS. CDR3 sequence reads: CASSRAGSNTEAFF. CDR3 in DNA: TGTGCCAGCAGTAGGGCGGGCTCGAACACTGAAGCTTTCTTT.